This record covers a single T cell receptor beta chain. No antigen is known for it. An end of the junction differs from the germline gene, which may be a read error. TCR beta CDR3 regions were amplified from RNA transcripts. The HTBI primer set was used in a first-round RT-PCR of the TCR CDR3. Using its own MiXCR run on the multiplex PCR reads, TCRdb lists one record per CDR3 protein. The sample shows around 600,000 distinct CDR3 sequences, 45% of them seen only once. Exclusion followed for patients with uncontrolled infection, other autoimmune disease, pregnancy or lactation. These data originate in a study of T cells in Graves' hyperthyroidism and ophthalmopathy. Broader study findings: Blood shared most expanded thyroid clonotypes above 0.001. For ophthalmopathy, model prediction preceded onset by a median roughly 6.2 months. The authors' 13 V-J model separated ophthalmopathy from stable hyperthyroidism.

The CDR3 runs 14 residues. CDR1 SSHAT and CDR2 FNYEAQ come from the germline V gene (reference sequence). What was sequenced was peripheral blood or thyroid tissue (not recorded which). This chain joins TRBV7-7 and TRBJ2-7, with D perhaps TRBD2 (6 bases). This sequence was found in an adult man with Graves' disease, either hyperthyroidism or ophthalmopathy (not recorded which). The CDR3 nucleotides are TGTGCTAGCAGCTTATCCCCGGGAGCCGGCGAGCAGTACTTC. It is translated as CASSLSPGAGEQYF. Variable domain in full (rest from reference TRBV7-7 and TRBJ2-7): GAGVSQSPRYKVTKRGQDVTLRCDPISSHATLYWYQQALGQGPEFLTYFNYEAQPDKSGLPSDRFSAERPEGSISTLTIQRTEQRDSAMYRCASSLSPGAGEQYFGPGTRLTVT.